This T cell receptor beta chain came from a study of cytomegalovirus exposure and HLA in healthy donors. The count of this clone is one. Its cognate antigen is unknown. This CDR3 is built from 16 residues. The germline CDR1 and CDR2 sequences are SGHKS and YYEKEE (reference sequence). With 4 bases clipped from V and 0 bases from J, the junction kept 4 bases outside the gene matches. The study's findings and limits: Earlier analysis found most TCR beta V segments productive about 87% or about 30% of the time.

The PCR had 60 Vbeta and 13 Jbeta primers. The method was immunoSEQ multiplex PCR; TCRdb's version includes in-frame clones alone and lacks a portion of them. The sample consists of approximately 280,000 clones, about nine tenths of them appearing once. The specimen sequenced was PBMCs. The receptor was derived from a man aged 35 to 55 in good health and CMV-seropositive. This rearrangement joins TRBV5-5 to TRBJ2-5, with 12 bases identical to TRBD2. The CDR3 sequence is CASSAGTSGYQETQYF. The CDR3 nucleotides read TGTGCCAGCAGCGCAGGGACTAGCGGGTACCAAGAGACCCAGTACTTC.